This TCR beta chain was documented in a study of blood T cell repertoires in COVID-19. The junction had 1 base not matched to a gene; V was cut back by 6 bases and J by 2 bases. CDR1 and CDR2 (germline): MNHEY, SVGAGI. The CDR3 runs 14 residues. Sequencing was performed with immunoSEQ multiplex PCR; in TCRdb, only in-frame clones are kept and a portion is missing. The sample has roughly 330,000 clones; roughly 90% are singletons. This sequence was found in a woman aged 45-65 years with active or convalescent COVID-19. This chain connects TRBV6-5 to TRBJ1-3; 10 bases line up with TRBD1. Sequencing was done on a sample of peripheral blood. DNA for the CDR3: TGTGCCAGCAGGGGGACAGGGGCTGGAAACACCATATATTTT. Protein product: CASRGTGAGNTIYF.